Described below is a single TCR beta chain sequence and its context. The antigen is not known. The data were taken from a study of OX40 agonist ivuxolimab in advanced cancers. As for the study in general: Patients received the agonistic anti-OX40 (CD134) antibody ivuxolimab. Study-wide findings and caveats: At 0.1-3.0 mg/kg, partial responders had clonal expansion among the lowest observed. At 0.1 to 3.0 mg/kg and by week 6, CD4+ and CD8+ T cells in the blood had expanded clonally.

Produced via immunoSEQ multiplex PCR; TCRdb's table is partial and in-frame only. This sample carries some 77,000 clones, about 86% of them seen once, and the ten largest clones take about 0.71%. Germline V CDR1 and CDR2: LGHNA, YSLEER. The CDR3 length is 16 residues. Unmatched junction bases numbered 3, after V lost 3 bases and J lost 5 bases. Autoimmune disease history or systemic immunosuppression meant exclusion. The sequenced sample was CD4+ or CD8+ T cells sorted from blood, obtained in a trial of the OX40 agonist ivuxolimab. V gene TRBV4-3 combines with J gene TRBJ2-3; 15 bases fit TRBD2. This receptor was taken from an adult with an advanced solid tumor such as melanoma, head and neck, liver or kidney cancer. Written as DNA, the CDR3 is TGCGCCAGCAGCCAGGGACTAGCGGGAGGAGGAGATACGCAGTATTTT. Encoded protein: CASSQGLAGGGDTQYF.